The 28 T cell receptor beta chains below all came from one sample that was sequenced in a study of T cells after yellow fever vaccination (dated by TCRdb to between 2018 and 2020). The method behind the library was 5' RACE. Sequencing was carried out with an Illumina NovaSeq 6000. The raw public reads went through TCRdb reprocessing: fastp at Q25, MiXCR clone calling, in-frame beta chains kept. Here each entry gathers all rows of one CDR3 protein and keeps the most common genes and DNA. The sample records under 150,000 distinct CDR3 sequences, roughly 15% of which are singletons. In total, the top ten clones hold 40% to 45% of the sample. The treatment or condition label of this sample denotes: live attenuated yellow fever vaccine strain. Material: CD8+ T cells sorted from PBMCs, obtained 5 days after the yellow fever booster vaccination. The receptors originated from a man between 18 and 29 years old who received the YFV17D yellow fever vaccine.

This clonotype was found a few times. The CDR3 DNA sequence: TGTGCCAGCAGTTCCTGGACCTCCTTGAATGAAGCTTTCTTT. The encoded protein is CASSSWTSLNEAFF. The chain uses TRBV28 and TRBJ1-1; D is uncertain. V lost 4 bases and J lost 7, with 16 bases in between. CDR1 and CDR2 from the germline V gene are MDHEN and SYDVKM. The CDR3 length is 14 residues.

This chain uses TRBV10-3 with TRBJ1-2; no clear D gene. Germline V gene data show CDR1 as ENHRY and CDR2 as SYGVKD. This CDR3 has 14 residues. V dropped 0 bases and J dropped 2 bases, with 7 bases sitting between them. DNA of the CDR3: TGTGCCATCAGTGAGTCGCCACAGAACTATGGCTACACCTTC. Translated: CAISESPQNYGYTF.

The sample holds a few counts of this clonotype. This sequence joins TRBV14 and TRBJ1-3, with D uncertain. This CDR3 contains 14 residues. The V end was cut by 3 bases, the J end by 1 base, with 7 bases between. From germline, CDR1 is SGHDN and CDR2 FVKESK. The CDR3 is CASSQQISGNTIYF. The CDR3 DNA follows: TGTGCCAGCAGCCAGCAGATTTCTGGAAACACCATATATTTT.

This clonotype came up a few times. The chain couples TRBV4-3 to TRBJ1-6; tentatively, D is TRBD1 (5 bases). V lost 4 bases, J lost 12 bases, and 19 bases lay in between. This CDR3 region has 15 residues. Germline V gives CDR1 LGHNA, CDR2 YSLEER. DNA for the CDR3: TGCGCCAGCAGCCCCCCCCCAGCAGGGTTTTTACCCCTCCACTTT. Translating gives CASSPPPAGFLPLHF.

The rearrangement joins TRBV7-6 to TRBJ1-1; D possibly corresponds to TRBD1 (5 bases). Germline V gene lookup returns CDR1 SGHVS and CDR2 FNYEAQ. V dropped 4 bases and J dropped 7 bases, with 16 bases sitting between them. The CDR3 has 14 residues. The CDR3 loop is CASSSFGGKDEAFF. The CDR3 coding sequence is TGTGCCAGCAGCTCTTTCGGGGGGAAGGATGAAGCTTTCTTT.

This clonotype has just a few counts. The gene calls are TRBV5-1 and TRBJ2-1, with D perhaps matching TRBD1 (8 bases). The CDR3 covers 18 residues. Germline lookup yields CDR1 SGHRS and CDR2 YFSETQ. The V gene lost 4 bases and the J gene lost 7 bases, with 27 bases spanning the gap. The CDR3 protein is CASSGGGPDRGVGNEQFF. CDR3 DNA: TGCGCCAGCAGCGGGGGGGGTCCCGACAGGGGCGTCGGAAATGAGCAGTTCTTC.

This clonotype was counted a few times. The chain couples TRBV7-3 to TRBJ2-5, with a tentative D call TRBD2 (6 bases). CDR1 and CDR2 (germline): SGHTA, FQGTGA. Trimming took 5 bases from V and 5 from J, leaving 18 bases between them. The CDR3 sequence is 15 residues long. The CDR3 is CASSPGLTFVETQYF. The CDR3 DNA is TGTGCCAGCAGCCCCGGACTAACATTCGTGGAGACCCAGTACTTC. Combining the CDR3 with reference TRBV7-3 and TRBJ2-5 gives the whole variable domain GAGVSQTPSNKVTEKGKYVELRCDPISGHTALYWYRQSLGQGPEFLIYFQGTGAADDSGLPNDRFFAVRPEGSVSTLKIQRTERGDSAVYLCASSPGLTFVETQYFGPGTRLLVL.

This clonotype was recorded many times. The chain carries TRBV4-2 and TRBJ2-2; possibly TRBD2 for D (6 bases). Between the trimmed V and J ends, which lost 0 bases and 9 bases, there was a span of 8 bases. In germline, CDR1 is LGHNA, CDR2 YNFKEQ. The CDR3 extends over 13 amino acids. Here the CDR3 reads CASSQERGRELFF. The CDR3 DNA sequence: TGTGCCAGCAGCCAAGAGCGGGGCAGGGAGCTGTTTTTT.

This chain uses TRBV13 with TRBJ1-4; D might be TRBD1 (6 bases). Germline CDR1 PRHDT, CDR2 FYEKMQ (reference sequence). V was shortened by 4 bases and J by 8 bases, with 17 bases between the two germline ends. The CDR3 is 15 amino acids. CDR3: CASSSPGESGEKLFF. Here the CDR3 DNA reads TGTGCCAGCAGCTCGCCAGGGGAGAGCGGGGAAAAACTGTTTTTT.

This clonotype has only a few counts. The J gene is TRBJ2-3, the V gene TRBV6-6; TRBD2 matches at 12 bases. The CDR3 consists of 19 residues. The germline gives CDR1 MNHNY, CDR2 SVGAGI (reference sequence). The V segment lost 2 bases and the J segment 0 bases; nucleotides outside the gene matches: 9. CDR3 DNA: TGTGCCAGCAGTTACCAGGACGGACTAGCGGGGCCAAGCACAGATACGCAGTATTTT. Amino acid sequence: CASSYQDGLAGPSTDTQYF.

The J gene is TRBJ1-1, the V gene TRBV10-3; D perhaps matches TRBD1 (5 bases). Germline CDR1 reads ENHRY; CDR2 reads SYGVKD. The CDR3 runs to 14 residues. V was pared by 2 bases and J by 6 bases, with 13 bases between. For the CDR3, the DNA is TGTGCCATCAGTGAGGAGACAGTCTTCCCTGAAGCTTTCTTT. This gives the protein CAISEETVFPEAFF.

The genes are TRBV28 and TRBJ1-1; possible D gene TRBD1, 5 bases. V gave up 2 bases and J gave up 4 bases, with 14 bases separating them. Germline assignment: CDR1 MDHEN and CDR2 SYDVKM. The length of the CDR3 is 15 residues. The CDR3 spells CASSLAARAGTEAFF. The CDR3 nucleotides are TGTGCCAGCAGTTTAGCGGCCAGGGCGGGCACTGAAGCTTTCTTT.

The chain carries TRBV10-3 and TRBJ2-7, with D maybe TRBD2 (6 bases). Trimming pared 8 bases from V and 3 bases from J, leaving 14 bases between. Germline assignment: CDR1 ENHRY and CDR2 SYGVKD. The CDR3 contains 13 residues. Here the CDR3 DNA reads TGTGCCATCTCAATTCCGCGGGGCTACGAGCAGTACGTC. Protein product: CAISIPRGYEQYV.

This clonotype was detected many times. V is TRBV27 and J is TRBJ2-4, with TRBD1 as a possible D gene (5 bases). The length of the CDR3 is 16 residues. V lost 3 bases to trimming and J lost 1 base, with 13 bases between them. Per the germline V gene, CDR1 is MNHEY and CDR2 is SMNVEV (reference sequence). The CDR3 here is CASSFTADIAKNIQYF. The CDR3 DNA follows: TGTGCCAGCAGTTTCACTGCGGACATCGCCAAAAACATTCAGTACTTC.

V and J are TRBV20-1 and TRBJ1-2, with a weak D call TRBD1 (5 bases). The V end lost 0 bases, the J end lost 8 bases, and 10 bases lay between the germline ends. The CDR3 runs 12 residues. Germline CDR1 DFQATT, CDR2 SNEGSKA (reference sequence). CDR3 sequence reads: CSARDREKGYTF. The CDR3 DNA is TGCAGTGCTAGAGACAGGGAAAAAGGCTACACCTTC.

This clonotype appeared a few times. J is TRBJ2-5 and V is TRBV28; 9 bases fit TRBD2. Trimming cost V 5 bases and J 5 bases; bases outside gene matches: 6. Germline V CDR1 and CDR2: MDHEN, SYDVKM. The CDR3 spans 14 residues. The CDR3 here is CASSDAGGWETQYF. The DNA of the CDR3 is TGTGCCAGCAGTGACGCGGGAGGGTGGGAGACCCAGTACTTC.

This clonotype was counted ten times or more. The rearrangement uses TRBV20-1 and TRBJ2-4; unclear D gene. V lost 5 bases and J 6 bases, leaving 11 bases between the germline ends. Germline V gene data show CDR1 as DFQATT and CDR2 as SNEGSKA (reference sequence). The CDR3 is 12 residues long. CDR3 bases: TGCAGTGCTGGTTCTTTTCGAAACATTCAGTACTTC. As protein: CSAGSFRNIQYF.

This clonotype was seen only a few times. The chain uses TRBV6-5 and TRBJ2-2; 7 nucleotides agree with TRBD1. This CDR3 is 14 amino acids long. Germline V lookup: CDR1 MNHEY, CDR2 SVGAGI. Unmatched junction bases numbered 2, after V lost 2 bases and J lost 5 bases. The CDR3 loop reads CASSYVQGTGELFF. DNA of the CDR3: TGTGCCAGCAGTTACGTACAGGGGACCGGGGAGCTGTTTTTT.

The rearrangement uses TRBV12-3 or TRBV12-4 and TRBJ1-2; D gene uncertain. Trimming stripped 3 bases from V and 4 bases from J, with 9 bases between. The CDR3 sequence is 13 residues long. The CDR3 DNA reads TGTGCCAGCAGTTTTAGTCCCTCCTATGGCTACACCTTC. This encodes CASSFSPSYGYTF.

This clonotype appeared many times. The chain is built from TRBV27 and TRBJ2-1; 12 bases match TRBD2. The CDR3 extends over 18 amino acids. The germline V gene has CDR1 MNHEY and CDR2 SMNVEV (reference sequence). J was trimmed by 0 bases and V by 5 bases; bases with no gene match: 8. CDR3 residues: CASSLRTSGASSYNEQFF. The DNA for the CDR3 is TGTGCCAGCAGTCTAAGGACTAGCGGGGCGAGCTCCTACAATGAGCAGTTCTTC.

The chain has TRBV7-3 and TRBJ1-1, with a tentative D call TRBD1 (6 bases). Between the trimmed V and J ends, which lost 2 bases and 1 base, there was a span of 14 bases. This CDR3 contains 16 residues. Germline values: CDR1 SGHTA, CDR2 FQGTGA. In nucleotides, the CDR3 is TGTGCCAGCAGCTTAGATGTGACAGGACAGAACACTGAAGCTTTCTTT. It specifies CASSLDVTGQNTEAFF.

This clonotype was counted only a few times. V is TRBV7-9 and J is TRBJ2-1; D is unclear. CDR3 length: 13 residues. Germline lookup yields CDR1 SEHNR and CDR2 FQNEAQ (reference sequence). V was shortened by 4 bases and J by 8 bases, with 12 bases between the two germline ends. CDR3 DNA: TGTGCCAGCAGCTCCGACATGTTCGATGAGCAGTTCTTC. As protein: CASSSDMFDEQFF.

The chain is built from TRBV20-1 and TRBJ1-5; 7 bases fit TRBD1. This CDR3 comprises 14 residues. V was clipped by 2 bases and J by 7 bases; unmatched bases: 8. CDR1 and CDR2 from the germline V gene are DFQATT and SNEGSKA (reference sequence). CDR3 nucleotide sequence: TGCAGTGCTAGACCCCCCAGGGGGGGACAGCCCCAGCATTTT. This translates into CSARPPRGGQPQHF.

This clonotype appeared a few times. This chain uses TRBV9 with TRBJ1-5; TRBD1 is a possible D gene (6 bases). This CDR3 is built from 14 residues. V was clipped by 4 bases and J by 6 bases, with 14 bases between them. CDR1 and CDR2 from the germline V gene are SGDLS and YYNGEE. The CDR3 loop reads CASSTSGVGQPQHF. The CDR3 nucleotides are TGTGCCAGCAGCACGTCAGGGGTCGGTCAGCCCCAGCATTTT.

As DNA, the CDR3 is TGCGCCAGCAGCCAAGAACTAGCGGGCACCAATGAGCAGTTCTTC. Protein sequence: CASSQELAGTNEQFF. This chain connects TRBV4-3 to TRBJ2-1; 9 bases fit TRBD2. CDR1 and CDR2 from the germline V gene are LGHNA and YSLEER. J lost 6 bases, V lost 0 bases, and 3 bases had no gene match. The CDR3 extends over 15 amino acids.

This clonotype was seen only a few times. The rearrangement joins TRBV5-1 to TRBJ2-1; no clear D. CDR1 SGHRS and CDR2 YFSETQ come from the germline V gene. This CDR3 is built from 12 residues. Trimming shortened V by 5 bases and J by 6 bases, and 9 bases separated the two germline ends. CDR3 coding DNA: TGCGCCAGCAGTTACACGGGCAATGAGCAGTTCTTC. Protein sequence: CASSYTGNEQFF.

This clonotype appeared many times. The V gene is TRBV2, the J gene TRBJ2-1; 8 nucleotides agree with TRBD2. This CDR3 is 15 amino acids long. The trim removed 8 bases at V and 3 bases at J, leaving 9 bases unmatched. Per the germline V gene, CDR1 is SNHLY and CDR2 is FYNNEI. The CDR3 protein is CASAAQAGGYNEQFF. The CDR3 nucleotides read TGTGCCAGCGCGGCCCAGGCGGGGGGCTACAATGAGCAGTTCTTC.

The chain employs TRBV7-3 and TRBJ2-2; 8 bases align to TRBD2. Germline trimming cut 5 bases from V and 7 bases from J; bases unmatched to any gene: 9. Germline loops: CDR1 SGHTA, CDR2 FQGTGA. The CDR3 sequence is 15 residues long. The CDR3 DNA reads TGTGCCAGCAGCGATGAGCGGGGGTTCGACGGGGAGCTGTTTTTT. Its protein product is CASSDERGFDGELFF. The entire variable domain, with the rest obtained from reference TRBV7-3 and TRBJ2-2, is as follows: GAGVSQTPSNKVTEKGKYVELRCDPISGHTALYWYRQSLGQGPEFLIYFQGTGAADDSGLPNDRFFAVRPEGSVSTLKIQRTERGDSAVYLCASSDERGFDGELFFGEGSRLTVL.